This T cell receptor beta chain was profiled in a study of OX40 agonist ivuxolimab in advanced cancers. Regarding the research as a whole: Ivuxolimab was an agonistic, fully human IgG2 monoclonal antibody directed against OX40 (CD134), a costimulatory receptor. Intravenous ivuxolimab was administered to patients every 2 weeks at six dose levels: 0.01, 0.1, 0.3, 1.5, 3 and 10 mg/kg. In the dose-escalation cohort, roughly 80% of patients were male, and the mean age was approximately 60 years, with a range of about 20 to 90. The monotherapy dose-escalation portion (N ≈ 52 patients) of the phase I ivuxolimab trial is reported in the paper. Patients were allowed to have had prior anti-PD-1, anti-PD-L1 or anti-CTLA-4 therapy, and 40% of the dose-escalation patients had previously received checkpoint inhibitors. The point of sequencing TCRbeta in the periphery was to test whether ivuxolimab changed TCR sequence diversity and drove clonal T-cell expansion. Partial responses were achieved by three dose-escalation patients, of whom one had hepatocellular carcinoma and two had cutaneous melanoma. Of the roughly 53 patients in dose escalation, around 19 had hepatocellular carcinoma, about 15 had melanoma, 9 had renal cell carcinoma and 9 had head and neck cancer.

Overall results and qualifications from the work: At doses from 0.1 to 3.0 mg/kg, clonal expansion was seen in both CD4+ and CD8+ blood T cells between baseline and week 6. After ivuxolimab, CD8+ T cells had more expanded clones than CD4+ T cells on average. Low levels of normalized T-cell clonal expansion were also seen in some patients who did not respond. In the 0.1-3.0 mg/kg groups, partial responders had among the lowest normalized peripheral clonal expansion, particularly in CD8+ T cells. The antigen specificity of the clonally expanded peripheral T cells was not determined.

Reading from cysteine to phenylalanine, the CDR3 counts 17 amino acids. Only the CDR3 DNA stays, 51 bases, in frame from base 1. CDR1 and CDR2 were assigned from the germline V gene as SGHDN and FVKESK. For sequencing of the TCRbeta CDR3 region, genomic DNA was extracted from the sorted cells. TCRbeta CDR3 regions were sequenced using the immunoSEQ Assay. The table was pulled from immuneACCESS by TCRdb, which kept in-frame rearrangements only. Such tables lose some clones; where checked, under half of the loss comes from unresolved V genes, and the rest has no known cause. The sample includes 40,000 to 45,000 clones, with around nine tenths observed a single time. The top ten clonotypes cover approximately 12% of the sample. The trial excluded patients who had a history of autoimmune disease or who were on systemic immunosuppression. Peripheral blood for TCR sequencing was drawn from every dose cohort at baseline, at cycle 4 day 1 and at cycle 7 day 1. Samples came from an open-label, multicenter, first-in-human phase I dose-escalation trial of ivuxolimab. The trial enrolled adults with locally advanced or metastatic head and neck squamous cell, hepatocellular, melanoma or renal cell carcinoma. Before TCR sequencing, CD4+ and CD8+ T cells were separately sorted from peripheral blood.

Details on this clone: The clone's antigen remains unknown. No per-base quality is available; no much larger clone lies one base away.

The V and J segments used are TRBV14 and TRBJ2-5; possibly the D gene is TRBD2, per 6 matching bases. The J call may not be correct, given that the DNA end is closer to TRBJ2-7. This TCR derives from an adult with an advanced solid tumor such as melanoma, head and neck, liver or kidney cancer. The source was CD4+ or CD8+ T cells sorted from blood, collected in a trial of the OX40 agonist ivuxolimab. The nucleotide sequence is given as TGTGCCAGCAGCCAAAGTATGGAGGTGGCGGGATTATACGAGCAGTACTTC. Translation gives CASSQSMEVAGLYEQYF.